The rows below give T cell receptor beta chains drawn from one sample of a study of T and B cells in COVID-19 patients. TCRdb re-called the multiplex PCR reads with MiXCR, one entry per CDR3 protein. The table lists 20,000 to 30,000 distinct CDR3 sequences, roughly 33% of them singletons. Sequenced material: blood. The source is a human donor who had recovered from COVID-19. The CDR3 runs from the conserved cysteine through the conserved F or W. Fields, in order: V gene, D gene, clone size, J gene, CDR3 DNA, CDR3 protein. A D gene is named only where the DNA matches it firmly. Some rows mark clone size as missing; the rest say once, few, many or name a class of expanded clone.

v_gene: TRBV7-2
d_gene: NA
abundance: NA
j_gene: TRBJ2-7
CDR3nt: TGTGCCAGCAGCTCACAGGGTTGGAGCGAGCAGTACTTC
CDR3aa: CASSSQGWSEQYF

v_gene: TRBV7-6
d_gene: NA
abundance: NA
j_gene: TRBJ2-7
CDR3nt: TGTGCCAGCAGCCACCCCCGTTCGGACCTGAGCTCCTACGAGCAGTACTTC
CDR3aa: CASSHPRSDLSSYEQYF

v_gene: TRBV5-4
d_gene: NA
abundance: few
j_gene: TRBJ1-1
CDR3nt: TGTGCCAGCAGCCGGGACTCAAACACTGAAGCTTTCTTT
CDR3aa: CASSRDSNTEAFF

v_gene: TRBV6-5
d_gene: TRBD2
abundance: NA
j_gene: TRBJ2-3
CDR3nt: TGTGCCAGCAGCGGGACTAGCGGGACGACAGATACGCAGTATTTT
CDR3aa: CASSGTSGTTDTQYF

v_gene: TRBV6-6
d_gene: NA
abundance: NA
j_gene: TRBJ2-7
CDR3nt: TGTGCCAGCAGAAACAATTACTACGAGCAGTACTTC
CDR3aa: CASRNNYYEQYF

v_gene: TRBV6-2/TRBV6-3
d_gene: NA
abundance: NA
j_gene: TRBJ1-6
CDR3nt: TGTGCCAGCAGCTCCTCCTCGGACGGGAGCTCCTATAATTCACCCCTCCACTTT
CDR3aa: CASSSSSDGSSYNSPLHF

v_gene: TRBV6-5
d_gene: TRBD2
abundance: NA
j_gene: TRBJ2-5
CDR3nt: TGTGCCAGCATTACAGGCGGGAGCGGGGAGACCCAGTACTTC
CDR3aa: CASITGGSGETQYF

v_gene: TRBV27
d_gene: NA
abundance: NA
j_gene: TRBJ2-1
CDR3nt: TGTGCCAGCAGACCAGCGGGTACCTACAATGAGCAGTTCTTC
CDR3aa: CASRPAGTYNEQFF

v_gene: TRBV7-6
d_gene: TRBD2
abundance: NA
j_gene: TRBJ2-5
CDR3nt: TGTGCCAGCATGCGATTAGCCCTAGCGGAAAATGTTCAAGAGACCCAGTACTTC
CDR3aa: CASMRLALAENVQETQYF

v_gene: TRBV19
d_gene: NA
abundance: many
j_gene: TRBJ1-1
CDR3nt: TGTGCCAGTAGTATCGCCCCCAGGAACACTGAAGCTTTCTTT
CDR3aa: CASSIAPRNTEAFF

v_gene: TRBV7-9
d_gene: TRBD2
abundance: NA
j_gene: TRBJ2-1
CDR3nt: TGTGCCAGCAGCTTAGTTACGGGAGGGTACAATGAGCAGTTCTTC
CDR3aa: CASSLVTGGYNEQFF

v_gene: TRBV6-2/TRBV6-3
d_gene: NA
abundance: NA
j_gene: TRBJ2-7
CDR3nt: TGTGCCAGCAGGGATGATGGGACTGGCTACGAGCAGTACTTC
CDR3aa: CASRDDGTGYEQYF

v_gene: TRBV19
d_gene: NA
abundance: medium-sized
j_gene: TRBJ2-7
CDR3nt: TGTGCCAGTTCACCGGTGGGAGCGGAGTCCTACGAGCAGTACTTC
CDR3aa: CASSPVGAESYEQYF

v_gene: TRBV6-1
d_gene: NA
abundance: many
j_gene: TRBJ2-6
CDR3nt: TGTGCCAGCAGTGAATCGAGGCGGCCTGGGGCCAACGTCCTGACTTTC
CDR3aa: CASSESRRPGANVLTF

v_gene: TRBV6-1
d_gene: NA
abundance: few
j_gene: TRBJ1-6
CDR3nt: TGTGCCAGCAGTGAAGGGGAGGGGCGACTCTGGAATTCACCCCTCCACTTT
CDR3aa: CASSEGEGRLWNSPLHF

v_gene: TRBV4-3
d_gene: NA
abundance: NA
j_gene: TRBJ2-7
CDR3nt: TGCGCCAGCAGCCAAGGGGTAGACTCGGGCGAGCAGTACTTC
CDR3aa: CASSQGVDSGEQYF

v_gene: TRBV5-1
d_gene: NA
abundance: NA
j_gene: TRBJ1-2
CDR3nt: TGCGCCAGCAGCTTGGCCGGGGGGGCGGAGGGCTACACCTTC
CDR3aa: CASSLAGGAEGYTF

v_gene: TRBV12-3/TRBV12-4
d_gene: NA
abundance: NA
j_gene: TRBJ1-1
CDR3nt: TGTGCCAGCAGGCTGGGAGTTGGCGCTGAAGCTTTCTTT
CDR3aa: CASRLGVGAEAFF

v_gene: TRBV15
d_gene: NA
abundance: NA
j_gene: TRBJ2-7
CDR3nt: TGTGCCACCAGCAGAGATCCTTACTCCTGCGAGCAGTACTTC
CDR3aa: CATSRDPYSCEQYF

v_gene: TRBV6-5
d_gene: TRBD1
abundance: medium-sized
j_gene: TRBJ2-1
CDR3nt: TGTGCCAGCAGTGACAGGGATCGGCGGTATGAGCAGTTCTTC
CDR3aa: CASSDRDRRYEQFF

v_gene: TRBV6-5
d_gene: TRBD1
abundance: NA
j_gene: TRBJ2-5
CDR3nt: TGTGCCAGCAGAGATTATGACAGGGGAGGTGAGACCCAGTACTTC
CDR3aa: CASRDYDRGGETQYF

v_gene: TRBV20-1
d_gene: NA
abundance: NA
j_gene: TRBJ2-3
CDR3nt: TGCAGTGCTAGAGATGGCAGGGGCACAGATACGCAGTATTTT
CDR3aa: CSARDGRGTDTQYF

v_gene: TRBV19
d_gene: NA
abundance: many
j_gene: TRBJ1-2
CDR3nt: TGTGCCAGTAGTCCAGTGGGGGAGGCCTATGGCTACACCTTC
CDR3aa: CASSPVGEAYGYTF

v_gene: TRBV12-3/TRBV12-4
d_gene: TRBD1
abundance: few
j_gene: TRBJ1-1
CDR3nt: TGTGCCAGCAGTATCCTGACAGGGGGTGGTGGGAACACTGAAGCTTTCTTT
CDR3aa: CASSILTGGGGNTEAFF

v_gene: TRBV19
d_gene: NA
abundance: medium-sized
j_gene: TRBJ2-5
CDR3nt: TGTGCCAGTAGCGGTCAAGAGACCCAGTACTTC
CDR3aa: CASSGQETQYF

v_gene: TRBV6-5
d_gene: TRBD1
abundance: few
j_gene: TRBJ1-6
CDR3nt: TGTGCCAGCAGTGACTCAGGGGGTTCCTATAATTCACCCCTCCACTTT
CDR3aa: CASSDSGGSYNSPLHF

v_gene: TRBV20-1
d_gene: TRBD1
abundance: NA
j_gene: TRBJ2-7
CDR3nt: TGCAGTGCACAGGGGGCATACGAGCAGTACTTC
CDR3aa: CSAQGAYEQYF

v_gene: TRBV27
d_gene: NA
abundance: many
j_gene: TRBJ2-1
CDR3nt: TGTGCCAGCAGTTTATATCCAGGGGTGAGCGGAGAGCAGTTCTTC
CDR3aa: CASSLYPGVSGEQFF

v_gene: TRBV6-5
d_gene: NA
abundance: NA
j_gene: TRBJ1-1
CDR3nt: TGTGCCGGAGGGGAGGGCACTGAAGCTTTCTTT
CDR3aa: CAGGEGTEAFF

v_gene: TRBV7-6
d_gene: NA
abundance: few
j_gene: TRBJ2-3
CDR3nt: TGTGCCAGCAGCCGACGACAGGGCACAGATACGCAGTATTTT
CDR3aa: CASSRRQGTDTQYF

v_gene: TRBV12-3/TRBV12-4
d_gene: NA
abundance: few
j_gene: TRBJ2-1
CDR3nt: TGTGCCAGCAGCCGGACGTGGGATGAGCAGTTCTTC
CDR3aa: CASSRTWDEQFF

v_gene: TRBV20-1
d_gene: NA
abundance: NA
j_gene: TRBJ2-7
CDR3nt: TGCAGTGCGAAGGGACAACGCTACGAGCAGTACTTC
CDR3aa: CSAKGQRYEQYF

v_gene: TRBV20-1
d_gene: NA
abundance: few
j_gene: TRBJ2-3
CDR3nt: TGCAGTGCTAGAGCGGCTAGCGCGGTGCAGTATTTT
CDR3aa: CSARAASAVQYF

v_gene: TRBV7-6
d_gene: NA
abundance: NA
j_gene: TRBJ2-1
CDR3nt: TGTGCCAGCAGCGGTATTGGTATTGGGAATTCGGGTGAGCAGTTCTTC
CDR3aa: CASSGIGIGNSGEQFF

v_gene: TRBV6-5
d_gene: TRBD1
abundance: medium-sized
j_gene: TRBJ2-5
CDR3nt: TGTGCCAGCAGTTACTCGCGCCCGGGACAGATTTCGACCCAGTACTTC
CDR3aa: CASSYSRPGQISTQYF

v_gene: TRBV24-1
d_gene: NA
abundance: NA
j_gene: TRBJ2-1
CDR3nt: TGTGCCACCAAGCCGGCTAGCGACAATGAGCAGTTCTTC
CDR3aa: CATKPASDNEQFF

v_gene: TRBV11-2
d_gene: NA
abundance: once
j_gene: TRBJ2-2
CDR3nt: TGTGCCAGCAGCTTAAACCCCAGGGCCGGCACCGGGGAGCTGTTTTTT
CDR3aa: CASSLNPRAGTGELFF

v_gene: TRBV5-1
d_gene: NA
abundance: NA
j_gene: TRBJ1-2
CDR3nt: TGCGCCAGCAGCTTGGAAGGGTTCGGAGGCTACACCTTC
CDR3aa: CASSLEGFGGYTF

v_gene: TRBV5-1
d_gene: NA
abundance: NA
j_gene: TRBJ1-2
CDR3nt: TGCGCCAGCAGCTTGGATGGGGACGGAAGATTTTATGGCTACACCTTC
CDR3aa: CASSLDGDGRFYGYTF

v_gene: TRBV27
d_gene: TRBD1
abundance: few
j_gene: TRBJ2-1
CDR3nt: TGTGCCAGCAGTTTCCGGGACAGGGGGGGAAATGAGCAGTTCTTC
CDR3aa: CASSFRDRGGNEQFF

v_gene: TRBV7-2
d_gene: NA
abundance: NA
j_gene: TRBJ2-7
CDR3nt: TGTGCCAGCAGCTTAGCAGGACGGAGAGAGCAGTACTTC
CDR3aa: CASSLAGRREQYF

v_gene: TRBV6-1
d_gene: TRBD1
abundance: few
j_gene: TRBJ2-1
CDR3nt: TGTGCCAGCATAAGGGACAGCCTCGGAAATGAGCAGTTCTTC
CDR3aa: CASIRDSLGNEQFF

v_gene: TRBV5-1
d_gene: NA
abundance: NA
j_gene: TRBJ1-2
CDR3nt: TGCGCCAGCAGTCAGGGAGGGGGCTACACCTTC
CDR3aa: CASSQGGGYTF

v_gene: TRBV13
d_gene: NA
abundance: NA
j_gene: TRBJ2-3
CDR3nt: TGTGCCAGCAGCACTGCCCGAACAATCACAGATACGCAGTATTTT
CDR3aa: CASSTARTITDTQYF

v_gene: TRBV12-3/TRBV12-4
d_gene: TRBD2
abundance: many
j_gene: TRBJ2-3
CDR3nt: TGTGCCAGCGGCGGACGGGGGGAAGGAGATACGCAGTATTTT
CDR3aa: CASGGRGEGDTQYF

v_gene: TRBV20-1
d_gene: NA
abundance: NA
j_gene: TRBJ2-2
CDR3nt: TGCAGTGCTAGAAGGGGGGCCGGGGAGCTGTTTTTT
CDR3aa: CSARRGAGELFF

v_gene: TRBV19
d_gene: TRBD1
abundance: NA
j_gene: TRBJ1-5
CDR3nt: TGTGCCAGTAGTTCCCGGGACAGGGGTTCGAGCAATCAGCCCCAGCATTTT
CDR3aa: CASSSRDRGSSNQPQHF

v_gene: TRBV5-6
d_gene: NA
abundance: NA
j_gene: TRBJ2-5
CDR3nt: TGTGCCAGCACCAGTAACCCTGGACTGGGCCAAGAGACCCAGTACTTC
CDR3aa: CASTSNPGLGQETQYF

v_gene: TRBV5-5
d_gene: NA
abundance: NA
j_gene: TRBJ2-1
CDR3nt: TGTGCCAGCAGCCCCCAGCCCGGACAGATCTACAATGAGCAGTTCTTC
CDR3aa: CASSPQPGQIYNEQFF

v_gene: TRBV18
d_gene: NA
abundance: many
j_gene: TRBJ2-7
CDR3nt: TGTGCCAGCTCACGAGCCGGGACGCCCTACGAGCAGTACTTC
CDR3aa: CASSRAGTPYEQYF

v_gene: TRBV6-5
d_gene: TRBD1
abundance: many
j_gene: TRBJ1-2
CDR3nt: TGTGCCAGCAGTCCTGGGACAGGGCTAGGCTACACCTTC
CDR3aa: CASSPGTGLGYTF

v_gene: TRBV6-5
d_gene: NA
abundance: few
j_gene: TRBJ1-1
CDR3nt: TGTGCCAGCAGTTACTCAGCAGACACTGAAGCTTTCTTT
CDR3aa: CASSYSADTEAFF

v_gene: TRBV7-6
d_gene: NA
abundance: NA
j_gene: TRBJ2-1
CDR3nt: TGTGCCAGCAGCCAAATTGAGCGGAATATGGGCTCCTACAATGAGCAGTTCTTC
CDR3aa: CASSQIERNMGSYNEQFF

v_gene: TRBV7-2
d_gene: NA
abundance: NA
j_gene: TRBJ1-2
CDR3nt: TGTGCCAGCAGCTTAGCAGGGTTGTATAACTATGGCTACACCTTC
CDR3aa: CASSLAGLYNYGYTF

v_gene: TRBV19
d_gene: NA
abundance: many
j_gene: TRBJ2-7
CDR3nt: TGTGCCAGTAGTATATCCAGGGGAGGTGTAGAGCAGTACTTC
CDR3aa: CASSISRGGVEQYF

v_gene: TRBV5-4
d_gene: NA
abundance: NA
j_gene: TRBJ1-2
CDR3nt: TGTGCCAGCAGCTTGGGATGGGACGGGAACTATGGCTACACCTTC
CDR3aa: CASSLGWDGNYGYTF

v_gene: TRBV6-1
d_gene: NA
abundance: few
j_gene: TRBJ2-3
CDR3nt: TGTGCCAGCAGTCGCCCGACAGTCACAGATACGCAGTATTTT
CDR3aa: CASSRPTVTDTQYF

v_gene: TRBV19
d_gene: NA
abundance: NA
j_gene: TRBJ1-5
CDR3nt: TGTGCCAGTACTCCGATTGGACCCATCGATCAGCCCCAGCATTTT
CDR3aa: CASTPIGPIDQPQHF

v_gene: TRBV19
d_gene: TRBD1
abundance: NA
j_gene: TRBJ1-2
CDR3nt: TGTGCCAGTAGTATTAGAGGGACAGGCCCCCAAGGCTACACCTTC
CDR3aa: CASSIRGTGPQGYTF